The sequence of this TCR beta chain was determined in a study of T cell responses to AZD1222 COVID-19 vaccine. Study outcomes and limitations: The number of AZD1222 recipients seropositive at baseline was only five or six. The study found Spike-specific TCR breadth and depth rose after two AZD1222 doses. The repertoires were collected only after the peak T cell response.

The method was immunoSEQ multiplex PCR; TCRdb's version includes in-frame clones alone and lacks a portion of them. In the table there are over 100,000 clones, around 86% of which are singletons. The sample holds a few counts of this clone. The target antigen is unknown. The TCR comes from an adult in good health. This material consisted of peripheral blood, taken on day 0 of AZD1222 vaccination.

The CDR3 here is CASRKRLAGYNEQFF. The CDR3 DNA follows: TGTGCCAGCAGGAAAAGACTAGCGGGATATAATGAGCAGTTCTTC. The chain has TRBV27 and TRBJ2-1, with TRBD2 matching 11 bases. V was clipped by 6 bases and J by 7 bases; unmatched bases: 8. The CDR3 covers 15 residues. The germline gives CDR1 MNHEY, CDR2 SMNVEV (reference sequence).